This TCR beta chain was obtained from a study of regulatory T cells in long-lasting Graves disease. For TCR beta, libraries came from iRepertoire HTBI primers and Arm-PCR of CDR3 regions. A single record per CDR3 protein comes from TCRdb applying MiXCR to the multiplex PCR reads. The table shows a few hundred thousand distinct CDR3 sequences, with about 20% occurring only once. Regarding the study as a whole: When disease was persistent, TRBV28, TRBJ1-2 and TRBJ2-5 were the favored segments. Persistent Graves' patients possessed reduced TCR diversity relative to recently diagnosed ones. Fewer public clonotypes were shared by new patients (over 950) than by persistent patients (approximately 2,700).

Germline CDR1 SGHTA, CDR2 FQGNSA. Between the trimmed V and J ends, which lost 3 bases and 8 bases, there was a span of 13 bases. The CDR3 consists of 13 residues. Time point denoted: persistent/refractory GD, antithyroid drugs over 5 years with positive TRAb. Following extraction of RNA from PBMCs, that RNA was used to make the TCR library. This clonotype was counted a few times. Its antigen is not known. The material sequenced was peripheral blood mononuclear cells (PBMCs), taken when the disease was refractory, from a patient treated with antithyroid drugs. The clonotype originates from a female donor with Graves disease. The J gene is TRBJ1-1, the V gene TRBV7-2; tentatively, D is TRBD1 (6 bases). The CDR3 DNA is TGTGCCAGCAGCTTTGGGGGACATCCCGAAGCTTTCTTT. Translating it yields CASSFGGHPEAFF. The full variable domain, its missing parts supplied by reference TRBV7-2 and TRBJ1-1, is GAGVSQSPSNKVTEKGKDVELRCDPISGHTALYWYRQSLGQGLEFLIYFQGNSAPDKSGLPSDRFSAERTGGSVSTLTIQRTQQEDSAVYLCASSFGGHPEAFFGQGTRLTVV.